The entry that follows covers one TCR beta chain sequence. From the 5' RACE reads, TCRdb called clonotypes with MiXCR, one entry per CDR3 protein. The table shows fewer than 700,000 distinct CDR3 sequences, with about 20% occurring only once. This record comes from a study of T-cell memory formation after mild COVID-19. CDR3 size: 16 residues. The germline gives CDR1 KGHDR, CDR2 SFDVKD. The junction had 2 bases not matched to a gene; V was cut back by 3 bases and J by 2 bases. The source of this sequence is an adult woman who had mild COVID-19 (a few samples of this study predate the infection). Cell type and time point are not known. The sequenced material came from PBMCs or a T cell subset sorted from them (not recorded which). The chain uses TRBV24-1 and TRBJ2-1, with TRBD2 matching over 11 bases. CDR3 bases: TGTGCCACCAGTGATGTAGCGGGGGGGACCTACAATGAGCAGTTCTTC. Its translation is CATSDVAGGTYNEQFF.